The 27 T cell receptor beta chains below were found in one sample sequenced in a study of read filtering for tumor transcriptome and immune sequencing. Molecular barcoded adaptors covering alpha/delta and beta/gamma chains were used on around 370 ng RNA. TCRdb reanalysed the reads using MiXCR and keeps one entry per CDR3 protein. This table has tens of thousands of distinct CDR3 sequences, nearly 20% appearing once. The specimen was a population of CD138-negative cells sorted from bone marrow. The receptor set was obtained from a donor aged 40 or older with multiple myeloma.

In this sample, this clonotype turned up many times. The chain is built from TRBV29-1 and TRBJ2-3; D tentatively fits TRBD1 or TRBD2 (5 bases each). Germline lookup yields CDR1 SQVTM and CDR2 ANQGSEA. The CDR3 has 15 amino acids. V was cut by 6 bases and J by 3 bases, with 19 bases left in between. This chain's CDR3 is CSVSGTPAGTDTQYF. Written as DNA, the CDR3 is TGCAGCGTGTCGGGGACCCCGGCTGGGACAGATACGCAGTATTTT.

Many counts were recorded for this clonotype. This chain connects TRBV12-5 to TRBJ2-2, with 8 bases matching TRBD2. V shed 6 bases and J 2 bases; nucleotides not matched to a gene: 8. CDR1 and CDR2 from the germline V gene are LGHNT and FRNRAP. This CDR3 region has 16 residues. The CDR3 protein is CASGLLLAGNTGELFF. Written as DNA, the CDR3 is TGTGCTAGTGGCCTCCTGCTAGCGGGTAACACCGGGGAGCTGTTTTTT. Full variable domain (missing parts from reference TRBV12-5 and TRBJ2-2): DARVTQTPRHKVTEMGQEVTMRCQPILGHNTVFWYRQTMMQGLELLAYFRNRAPLDDSGMPKDRFSAEMPDATLATLKIQPSEPRDSAVYFCASGLLLAGNTGELFFGEGSRLTVL.

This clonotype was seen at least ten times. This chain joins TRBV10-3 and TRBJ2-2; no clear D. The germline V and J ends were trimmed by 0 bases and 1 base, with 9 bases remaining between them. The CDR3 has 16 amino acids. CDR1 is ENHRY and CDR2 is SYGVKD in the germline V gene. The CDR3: CAISESMGMNTGELFF. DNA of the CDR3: TGTGCCATCAGTGAGTCGATGGGCATGAACACCGGGGAGCTGTTTTTT.

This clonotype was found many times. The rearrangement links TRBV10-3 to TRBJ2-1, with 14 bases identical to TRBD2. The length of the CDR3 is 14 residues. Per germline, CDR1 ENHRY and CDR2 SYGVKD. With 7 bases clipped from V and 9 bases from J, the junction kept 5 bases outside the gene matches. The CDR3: CAIMPGLAGVEQFF. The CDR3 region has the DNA TGTGCCATCATGCCGGGACTAGCGGGAGTTGAGCAGTTCTTC.

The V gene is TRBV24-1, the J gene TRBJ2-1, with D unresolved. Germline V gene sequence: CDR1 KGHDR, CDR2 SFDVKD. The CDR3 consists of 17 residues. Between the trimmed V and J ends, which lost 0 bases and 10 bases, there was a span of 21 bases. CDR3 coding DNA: TGTGCCACCAGTGATTTGACCGAGCCAGGTGGCGAGAAGGAGCAGTTCTTC. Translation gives CATSDLTEPGGEKEQFF.

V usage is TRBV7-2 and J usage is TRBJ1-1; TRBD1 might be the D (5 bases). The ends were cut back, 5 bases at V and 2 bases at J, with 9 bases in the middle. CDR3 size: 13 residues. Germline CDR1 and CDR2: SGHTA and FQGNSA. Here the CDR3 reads CASSKDRNTEAFF. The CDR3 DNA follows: TGTGCCAGCAGCAAAGACAGAAACACTGAAGCTTTCTTT.

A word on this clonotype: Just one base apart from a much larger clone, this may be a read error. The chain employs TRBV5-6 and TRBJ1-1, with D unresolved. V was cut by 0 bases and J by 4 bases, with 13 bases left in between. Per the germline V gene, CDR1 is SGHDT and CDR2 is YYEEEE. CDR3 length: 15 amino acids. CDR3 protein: CASSLGPLLSTEAFF. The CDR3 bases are TGTGCCAGCAGCTTGGGACCTCTACTGAGCACTGAAGCTTTCTTT.

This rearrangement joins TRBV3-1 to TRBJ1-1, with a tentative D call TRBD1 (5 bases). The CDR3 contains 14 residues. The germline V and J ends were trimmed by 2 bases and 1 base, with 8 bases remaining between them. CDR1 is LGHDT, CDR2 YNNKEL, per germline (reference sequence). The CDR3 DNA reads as TGTGCCAGCAGCCAAAAGGGGCAGAACACTGAAGCTTTCTTT. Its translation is CASSQKGQNTEAFF.

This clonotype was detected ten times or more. The CDR3 spells CASSMAGTDKYNEQFF. CDR3 bases: TGTGCCAGTAGTATGGCCGGGACAGACAAATACAATGAGCAGTTCTTC. V gene TRBV19 combines with J gene TRBJ2-1; 7 nucleotides line up with TRBD1. The CDR3 is 16 amino acids. Germline V gene data show CDR1 as LNHDA and CDR2 as SQIVND (reference sequence). V was pared by 3 bases and J by 4 bases, with 9 bases of the junction left unmatched.

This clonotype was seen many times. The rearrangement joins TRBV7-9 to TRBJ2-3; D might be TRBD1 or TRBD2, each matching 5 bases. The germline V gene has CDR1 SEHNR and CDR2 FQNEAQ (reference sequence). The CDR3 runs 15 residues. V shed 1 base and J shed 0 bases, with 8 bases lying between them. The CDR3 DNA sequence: TGTGCCAGCAGCTTAGTCGGGACCAGCACAGATACGCAGTATTTT. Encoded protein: CASSLVGTSTDTQYF.

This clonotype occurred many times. For the CDR3, the DNA is TGCAGCTTTCTGGGGTCAGTGGATACGCAGTATTTT. This sequence encodes CSFLGSVDTQYF. The chain is built from TRBV29-1 and TRBJ2-3; D call uncertain. The CDR3 length is 12 residues. Deletions cut 8 bases from V and 6 bases from J, with 15 bases between. CDR1 SQVTM and CDR2 ANQGSEA come from the germline V gene.

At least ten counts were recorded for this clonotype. DNA of the CDR3: TGCAGTGCTACCGGGGACAGTAAAGAGACCCAGTACTTC. Encoded protein: CSATGDSKETQYF. The rearrangement links TRBV20-1 to TRBJ2-5; 7 bases are a match to TRBD1. The junction had 5 bases not matched to a gene; V was cut back by 4 bases and J by 3 bases. This CDR3 contains 13 residues. Germline V lookup: CDR1 DFQATT, CDR2 SNEGSKA (reference sequence).

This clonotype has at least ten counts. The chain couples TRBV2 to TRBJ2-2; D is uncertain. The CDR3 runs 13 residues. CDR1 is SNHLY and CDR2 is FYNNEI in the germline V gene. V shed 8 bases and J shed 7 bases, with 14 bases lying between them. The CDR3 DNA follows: TGTGCCAGCGGTCTCTTCGTTGGCGGGGAGCTGTTTTTT. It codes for CASGLFVGGELFF.

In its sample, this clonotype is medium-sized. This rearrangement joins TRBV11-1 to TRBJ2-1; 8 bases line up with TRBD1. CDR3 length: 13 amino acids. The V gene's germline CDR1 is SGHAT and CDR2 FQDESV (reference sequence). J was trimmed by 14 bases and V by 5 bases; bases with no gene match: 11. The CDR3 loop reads CASSPGPRTGKFF. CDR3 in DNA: TGTGCCAGCAGCCCAGGCCCCAGGACAGGGAAGTTCTTC.

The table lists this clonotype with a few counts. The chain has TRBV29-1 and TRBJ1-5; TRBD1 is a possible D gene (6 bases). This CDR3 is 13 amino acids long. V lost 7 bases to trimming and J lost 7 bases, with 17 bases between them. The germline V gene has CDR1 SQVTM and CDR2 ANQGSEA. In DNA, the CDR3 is TGCAGCGACGTTAGAACAGGGAAACAGCCCCAGCATTTT. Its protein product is CSDVRTGKQPQHF.

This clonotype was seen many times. The DNA for the CDR3 is TGTGCCAGCAGCTTGCAATACGGGACAGGGAAGCCCCAGCATTTT. Translated, it gives CASSLQYGTGKPQHF. The V call is TRBV7-2, the J call TRBJ1-5; 9 bases map to TRBD1. Per germline, CDR1 SGHTA and CDR2 FQGNSA. This CDR3 region has 15 residues. V trimming: 3 bases; J trimming: 8 bases; junction bases outside the gene matches: 8.

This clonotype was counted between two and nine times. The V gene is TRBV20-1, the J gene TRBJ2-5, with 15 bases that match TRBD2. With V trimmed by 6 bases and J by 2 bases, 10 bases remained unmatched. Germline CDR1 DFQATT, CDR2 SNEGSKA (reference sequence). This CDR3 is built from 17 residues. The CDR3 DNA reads TGCAGTGCCAAAGACGGACTAGCGGGGGGGCGTCAAGAGACCCAGTACTTC. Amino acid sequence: CSAKDGLAGGRQETQYF.

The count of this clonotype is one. CDR3: CASSFDTTAETQYF. The DNA of the CDR3 is TGTGCCAGCAGCTTTGATACGACAGCAGAGACCCAGTACTTC. The chain employs TRBV7-9 and TRBJ2-5; TRBD1 might be the D (5 bases). Germline V gene lookup returns CDR1 SEHNR and CDR2 FQNEAQ (reference sequence). Trimming removed 3 bases at V and 4 bases at J, with 12 bases between. The CDR3 covers 14 residues. Full variable domain (missing parts from reference TRBV7-9 and TRBJ2-5): DTGVSQNPRHKITKRGQNVTFRCDPISEHNRLYWYRQTLGQGPEFLTYFQNEAQLEKSRLLSDRFSAERPKGSFSTLEIQRTEQGDSAMYLCASSFDTTAETQYFGPGTRLLVL.

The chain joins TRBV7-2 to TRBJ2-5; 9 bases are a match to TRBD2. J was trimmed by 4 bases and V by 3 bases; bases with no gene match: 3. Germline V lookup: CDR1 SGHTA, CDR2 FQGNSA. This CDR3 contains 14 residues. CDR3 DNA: TGTGCCAGCAGCTTTAGCGGGGGTGGAGAGACCCAGTACTTC. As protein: CASSFSGGGETQYF.

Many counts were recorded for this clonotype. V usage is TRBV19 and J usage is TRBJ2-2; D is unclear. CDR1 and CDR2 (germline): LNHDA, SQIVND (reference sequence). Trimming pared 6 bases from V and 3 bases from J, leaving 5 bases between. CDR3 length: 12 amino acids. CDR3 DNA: TGTGCCAGTAGCCACGACACCGGGGAGCTGTTTTTT. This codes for CASSHDTGELFF.

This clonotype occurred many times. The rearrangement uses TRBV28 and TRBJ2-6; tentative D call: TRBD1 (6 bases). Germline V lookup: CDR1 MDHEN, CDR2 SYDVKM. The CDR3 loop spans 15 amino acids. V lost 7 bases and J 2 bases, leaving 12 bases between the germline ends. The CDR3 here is CASTPGVAGANVLTF. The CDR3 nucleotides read TGTGCCAGCACCCCAGGGGTAGCTGGGGCCAACGTCCTGACTTTC.

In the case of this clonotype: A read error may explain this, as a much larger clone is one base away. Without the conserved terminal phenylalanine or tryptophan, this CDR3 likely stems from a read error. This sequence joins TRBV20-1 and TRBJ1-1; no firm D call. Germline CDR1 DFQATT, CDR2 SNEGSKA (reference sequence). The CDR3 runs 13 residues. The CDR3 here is CRAYGPGGTEAFI. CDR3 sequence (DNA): TGCAGGGCGTATGGGCCGGGAGGGACTGAAGCTTTCATT.

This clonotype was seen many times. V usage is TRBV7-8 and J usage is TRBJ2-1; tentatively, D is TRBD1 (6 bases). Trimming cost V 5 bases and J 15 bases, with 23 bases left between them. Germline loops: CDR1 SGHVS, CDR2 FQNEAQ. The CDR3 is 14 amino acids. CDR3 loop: CASSPEDSRRLWFF. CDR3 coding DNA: TGTGCCAGCAGCCCTGAGGACAGTCGGCGCCTCTGGTTCTTC.

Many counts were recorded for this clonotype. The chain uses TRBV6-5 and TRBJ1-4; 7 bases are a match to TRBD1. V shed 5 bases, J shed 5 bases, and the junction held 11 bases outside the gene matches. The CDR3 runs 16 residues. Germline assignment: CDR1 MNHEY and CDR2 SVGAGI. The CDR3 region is CASSLTPGQQNEKLFF. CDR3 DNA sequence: TGTGCCAGCAGTCTGACACCGGGACAGCAGAATGAAAAACTGTTTTTT.

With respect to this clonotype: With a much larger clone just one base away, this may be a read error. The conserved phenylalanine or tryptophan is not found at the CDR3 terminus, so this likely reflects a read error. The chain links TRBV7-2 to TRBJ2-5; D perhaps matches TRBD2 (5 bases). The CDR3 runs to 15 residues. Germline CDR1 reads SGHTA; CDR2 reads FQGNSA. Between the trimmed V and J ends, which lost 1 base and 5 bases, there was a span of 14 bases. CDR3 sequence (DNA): TGTGCCAGCAGCTTAGATCGAGGGATGGGGGAGACCCAGTACTCC. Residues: CASSLDRGMGETQYS.

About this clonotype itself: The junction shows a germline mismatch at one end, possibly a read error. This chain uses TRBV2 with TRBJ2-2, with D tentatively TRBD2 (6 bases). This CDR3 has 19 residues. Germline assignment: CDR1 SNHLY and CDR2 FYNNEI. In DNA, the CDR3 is TGTGTCAGCAGTTTGGACGGGGGAGTAGCGATCCCTTACACCGGGGAGCTGTTTTTT. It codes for CVSSLDGGVAIPYTGELFF.

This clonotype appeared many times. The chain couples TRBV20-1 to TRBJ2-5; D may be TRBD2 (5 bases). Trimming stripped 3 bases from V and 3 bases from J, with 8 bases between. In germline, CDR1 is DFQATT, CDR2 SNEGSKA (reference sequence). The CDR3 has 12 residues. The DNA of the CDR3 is TGCAGTGCTAGTAGGCGGGAAGAGACCCAGTACTTC. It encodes CSASRREETQYF.